This paragraph covers one T cell receptor beta chain sequence. These data originate in a study of patients and donors after allogeneic stem cell transplantation. V lost 3 bases to trimming and J lost 4 bases, with 13 bases between them. The CDR3 length is 15 residues. Germline CDR1 and CDR2: SGHRS and YFSETQ. Each CDR3 protein gets one entry after TCRdb re-called the RT-PCR reads with MiXCR. This sample has 50,000 to 60,000 distinct CDR3 sequences; about an eighth occur once, and the top ten carry less than 35%. The chain recombines TRBV5-1 with TRBJ2-2; D call uncertain. This sequence was found in a human donor who was either an allogeneic HSCT recipient or a stem cell or donor lymphocyte infusion donor (not recorded which). It is not recorded whose cells these are; they may come from a transplant donor. Sequenced: blood, either unsorted or a sorted T cell fraction (not recorded which). The CDR3 sequence: CASSSYSSVTGELFF. The CDR3 DNA sequence: TGCGCCAGCAGCTCCTACAGTTCGGTCACCGGGGAGCTGTTTTTT.